This entry lists 17 T cell receptor beta chains sequenced from one sample in a study of T-cell memory formation after mild COVID-19. TCRdb fed the 5' RACE reads into MiXCR, producing one record per CDR3 protein. The table has hundreds of thousands of distinct CDR3 sequences, about a fifth seen once. What was sequenced was PBMCs or a T cell subset sorted from them (not recorded which). Every receptor here comes from an adult woman who had mild COVID-19 (a few samples of this study predate the infection). Cell type and time point are not known.

V and J are TRBV5-1 and TRBJ2-7, with 7 bases fitting TRBD1. Per germline, CDR1 SGHRS and CDR2 YFSETQ. The trim removed 3 bases at V and 5 bases at J, leaving 5 bases unmatched. CDR3 length: 13 residues. CDR3 nucleotides: TGCGCCAGCAGCTCTGCGACAGGGAACGAGCAGTACTTC. It codes for CASSSATGNEQYF.

The V and J genes are TRBV10-3 and TRBJ2-5; no definite D call. Trimming left V 3 bases short and J 5 bases short, with 7 bases between. CDR1 is ENHRY, CDR2 SYGVKD, per germline. This CDR3 is 12 amino acids long. CDR3 coding DNA: TGTGCCATCAGTGAAAGGTCGGAGACCCAGTACTTC. Amino acids: CAISERSETQYF.

The rearrangement joins TRBV7-9 to TRBJ1-2; D is perhaps TRBD1 (5 bases). Trimming left V 4 bases short and J 0 bases short, with 21 bases between. Germline values: CDR1 SEHNR, CDR2 FQNEAQ (reference sequence). The CDR3 spans 18 residues. The CDR3: CASSSPLIRKGPNYGYTF. CDR3 sequence (DNA): TGTGCCAGCAGCTCCCCGCTTATCCGTAAGGGGCCTAACTATGGCTACACCTTC.

The V call is TRBV5-6, the J call TRBJ2-1; the match to TRBD1 covers 8 bases. V lost 4 bases, J lost 8 bases, and 8 bases stayed unmatched. Germline loops: CDR1 SGHDT, CDR2 YYEEEE. This CDR3 is built from 14 residues. The CDR3 spells CASSVETGVDEQFF. CDR3 DNA sequence: TGTGCCAGCAGCGTTGAGACAGGGGTTGATGAGCAGTTCTTC.

The gene calls are TRBV30 and TRBJ1-2, with 8 bases that match TRBD1. Germline loops: CDR1 GTSNPN, CDR2 SVGIG (reference sequence). V trimming: 0 bases; J trimming: 6 bases; junction bases outside the gene matches: 15. This CDR3 is built from 17 residues. The CDR3, as DNA: TGTGCCTGGAGTGTCTTATCGAGGACAGGGCTAAATCATGGCTACACCTTC. This translates into CAWSVLSRTGLNHGYTF. The full variable domain, completed using reference TRBV30 and TRBJ1-2, is SQTIHQWPATLVQPVGSPLSLECTVEGTSNPNLYWYRQAAGRGLQLLFYSVGIGQISSEVPQNLSASRPQDRQFILSSKKLLLSDSGFYLCAWSVLSRTGLNHGYTFGSGTRLTVV.

A few counts support this clonotype. The chain recombines TRBV6-6 with TRBJ1-1; 9 nucleotides align to TRBD1. The germline gives CDR1 MNHNY, CDR2 SVGAGI (reference sequence). The CDR3 covers 15 residues. J was trimmed by 0 bases and V by 5 bases; bases with no gene match: 4. The CDR3 loop reads CASSKGQGLNTEAFF. As DNA, the CDR3 is TGTGCCAGCAGTAAGGGACAGGGATTGAACACTGAAGCTTTCTTT.

This clonotype was counted a few times. The chain combines TRBV12-3 or TRBV12-4 with TRBJ1-1; weak D call: TRBD1 (6 bases). The CDR3 has 13 amino acids. Trimming removed 4 bases at V and 4 bases at J, with 10 bases between. CDR3 loop: CASSSTGRTEAFF. The CDR3 DNA sequence: TGTGCCAGCAGTTCTACAGGGCGCACTGAAGCTTTCTTT.

Only a few counts were recorded for this clonotype. The V and J genes are TRBV9 and TRBJ2-3; a weak D match, TRBD1 (7 bases). The CDR3 has 16 amino acids. Germline loops: CDR1 SGDLS, CDR2 YYNGEE. V lost 0 bases and J 2 bases, leaving 13 bases between the germline ends. The CDR3 here is CASSVVPGGPTDTQYF. In DNA, the CDR3 is TGTGCCAGCAGCGTAGTGCCAGGGGGGCCCACAGATACGCAGTATTTT. The variable domain in full, completed from reference TRBV9 and TRBJ2-3, reads DSGVTQTPKHLITATGQRVTLRCSPRSGDLSVYWYQQSLDQGLQFLIQYYNGEERAKGNILERFSAQQFPDLHSELNLSSLELGDSALYFCASSVVPGGPTDTQYFGPGTRLTVL.

This clonotype was observed a few times. This chain uses TRBV12-3 or TRBV12-4 with TRBJ2-5; 8 bases align to TRBD2. The CDR3 extends over 13 amino acids. Losses at the gene ends were 7 bases for V and 3 bases for J; bases not matched to a gene: 4. CDR3 amino acids: CASTRGGKETQYF. The CDR3 coding sequence is TGTGCCAGCACACGGGGGGGCAAAGAGACCCAGTACTTC.

This clonotype was counted only a few times. V usage is TRBV24-1 and J usage is TRBJ2-2, with a weak D call TRBD1 (5 bases). CDR3 length: 14 residues. Germline CDR1 KGHDR, CDR2 SFDVKD. Between the trimmed V and J ends, which lost 5 bases and 3 bases, there was a span of 9 bases. The CDR3 here is CATSAGMYTGELFF. CDR3 in DNA: TGTGCCACCAGTGCAGGGATGTACACCGGGGAGCTGTTTTTT.

The chain is built from TRBV4-3 and TRBJ2-1; 7 bases line up with TRBD1. Germline CDR1 LGHNA, CDR2 YSLEER. The ends lost 0 bases at V and 1 base at J; junction bases unmatched: 3. This CDR3 has 16 residues. CDR3 in DNA: TGCGCCAGCAGCCAAGAAGGGACAGCTTCCTACAATGAGCAGTTCTTC. The encoded protein is CASSQEGTASYNEQFF.

The DNA of the CDR3 is TGCGCCAGCAGCCAAGACCGGGGACCTGGTGAAGCTTTCTTT. It yields the protein CASSQDRGPGEAFF. The chain joins TRBV4-3 to TRBJ1-1, with D perhaps TRBD1 (5 bases). Germline-derived CDR1 and CDR2 are LGHNA and YSLEER. V was cut by 0 bases and J by 7 bases, with 12 bases left in between. This CDR3 has 14 amino acids.

This clonotype was counted ten times or more. The chain carries TRBV7-9 and TRBJ2-2, with 13 bases matching TRBD2. Germline loops: CDR1 SEHNR, CDR2 FQNEAQ (reference sequence). CDR3 length: 18 amino acids. V dropped 4 bases and J dropped 4; count of bases not matched to a gene: 9. CDR3 amino acids: CASSSGLAGAPGTGELFF. CDR3 nucleotide sequence: TGTGCCAGCAGCTCCGGACTAGCGGGGGCCCCGGGCACCGGGGAGCTGTTTTTT.

This chain joins TRBV11-2 and TRBJ2-2, with TRBD2 matching over 13 bases. V lost 4 bases to trimming and J lost 2 bases; unmatched junction nucleotides: 7. Germline CDR1 SGHAT, CDR2 FQNNGV. The CDR3 is 18 residues long. CDR3 in amino acids: CASSSRLAGGFNTGELFF. The CDR3 bases are TGTGCCAGCAGCTCCCGACTAGCGGGGGGATTTAACACCGGGGAGCTGTTTTTT.

This clonotype was seen only a few times. The rearrangement links TRBV5-8 to TRBJ1-1; maybe TRBD1 (5 bases). CDR3 length: 15 residues. CDR1 and CDR2 from the germline V gene are SGHTS and YDEGEE. V shed 4 bases and J shed 1 base, with 14 bases lying between them. CDR3 coding DNA: TGTGCCAGCAGCCGAGAGGCGGGGGGGAACACTGAAGCTTTCTTT. Protein sequence: CASSREAGGNTEAFF.

This clonotype was counted at least ten times. The rearrangement links TRBV7-9 to TRBJ2-1, with D perhaps TRBD1 (6 bases). The CDR3 has 15 residues. Trimming took 6 bases from V and 5 from J, leaving 17 bases between them. From germline, CDR1 is SEHNR and CDR2 FQNEAQ (reference sequence). CDR3 loop: CASRRVQTGNNEQFF. DNA of the CDR3: TGTGCCAGCAGACGCGTTCAGACAGGCAACAATGAGCAGTTCTTC.

Of note for this clonotype: The conserved final phenylalanine or tryptophan is absent from the CDR3, which likely points to a read error. V usage is TRBV29-1 and J usage is TRBJ2-7; TRBD2 matches 10 bases. The CDR3 runs 21 residues. In germline, CDR1 is SQVTM, CDR2 ANQGSEA. V lost 0 bases and J lost 7; bases outside the gene matches: 27. The CDR3: CSVEDSVCGFGFSGGLVEQYS. CDR3 coding DNA: TGCAGCGTTGAAGATTCGGTTTGCGGATTCGGCTTTAGCGGGGGGCTAGTAGAGCAGTACTCC.